This is a list of T cell receptor beta chains from one sample in a study of human T cells and chemical hapten exposure. MiXCR, applied by TCRdb to the RACE reads, yields one record per CDR3 protein. The data show 150,000 to 200,000 distinct CDR3 sequences, with about 31% seen just once and less than 3.5% held by the top ten. The specimen was whole blood, collected in connection with sensitization to the hapten diphenylcyclopropenone (DPC). These receptors all come from a woman in her twenties or thirties with alopecia areata. Some clones in this sample may be carry-over from other donors' samples. Both conserved end residues are part of each CDR3. A D gene is named only where the DNA matches it firmly. Clone sizes are given selectively: once, few, many, or a class where the clone is expanded.

clone_size | d_call | j_call | v_call | cdr3_nt | cdr3_aa
few | - | TRBJ2-5 | TRBV28 | TGTGCCAGCAGTTTATGGCTCAGGGGAGGAGAGACCCAGTACTTC | CASSLWLRGGETQYF
- | - | TRBJ1-2 | TRBV9 | TGTGCCAGCAGCGCCACAGGGTTCGGCTATGGCTACACCTTC | CASSATGFGYGYTF
- | TRBD1 | TRBJ1-2 | TRBV28 | TGTGCCAGCAGTTTTCCCAGGGCCCAGGGGGTATACGGCTACACCTTC | CASSFPRAQGVYGYTF
- | TRBD2 | TRBJ2-1 | TRBV6-4 | TGTGCCAGCAGTGAGGGACTAGCGGGACGTGGGGATGAGCAGTTCTTC | CASSEGLAGRGDEQFF
- | - | TRBJ2-3 | TRBV27 | TGTGCCAGCAGTTCAGGTCGAGGGAGGTCGCAGTATTTT | CASSSGRGRSQYF
- | - | TRBJ1-6 | TRBV5-5 | TGTGCCAGCAGCGAGTTGCAACGTAAGAACTATAATTCACCCCTCCACTTT | CASSELQRKNYNSPLHF
- | - | TRBJ1-1 | TRBV6-2/TRBV6-3 | TGTGCCAGCGGAGGACAGCTATACACTGAAGCTTTCTTT | CASGGQLYTEAFF
few | - | TRBJ1-1 | TRBV28 | TGTGCCAGCAGTCCCCGTATGAACACTGAAGCTTTCTTT | CASSPRMNTEAFF
- | TRBD1 | TRBJ2-5 | TRBV29-1 | TGCAGCGCCGGACAGGGGGTAGGGGAGACCCAGTACTTC | CSAGQGVGETQYF
- | - | TRBJ2-4 | TRBV2 | TGTGCCACTGATAGAGGGACGGACGCCAAAAACATTCAGTACTTC | CATDRGTDAKNIQYF
- | TRBD1 | TRBJ2-3 | TRBV28 | TGTGCCAGCAGTTTATGGGGGACAGGGAGCACAGATACGCAGTATTTT | CASSLWGTGSTDTQYF
few | - | TRBJ1-5 | TRBV27 | TGTGCCAGCAGTCCATATTGGAGTTATAGCAATCAGCCCCAGCATTTT | CASSPYWSYSNQPQHF
- | - | TRBJ1-4 | TRBV4-3 | TGCGCCAGCAGCCAAGCAGAGGGAACTAATGAAAAACTGTTTTTT | CASSQAEGTNEKLFF
few | - | TRBJ2-3 | TRBV6-5 | TGTGCCAGCAGCGGGGACTGGGTCGGCACAGATACGCAGTATTTT | CASSGDWVGTDTQYF
- | TRBD1 | TRBJ2-7 | TRBV27 | TGTGCCAGCAGCCAAATGCGGACAGGGGACTACGAGCAGTACTTC | CASSQMRTGDYEQYF
- | - | TRBJ2-5 | TRBV29-1 | TGCAGCGTTGAGCCCAGGGTCCTCCAAGAGACCCAGTACTTC | CSVEPRVLQETQYF
- | - | TRBJ1-6 | TRBV7-2 | TGTGCCAGCAGCTTTGGAAGTCGGGGCTCACCCCTCCACTTT | CASSFGSRGSPLHF
few | - | TRBJ2-7 | TRBV21-1 | TGTGCCAGCAGCAAAGGGTGCGGGGTCCACGAGCAGTACTTC | CASSKGCGVHEQYF
- | TRBD2 | TRBJ2-7 | TRBV5-1 | TGCGCCAGCAGCGGACAAGCGGGGGCAACCTACGAGCAGTACTTC | CASSGQAGATYEQYF
- | - | TRBJ1-1 | TRBV21-1 | TGTGCCAGCAGCAAAACAGGGTTTATGTACACTGAAGCTTTCTTT | CASSKTGFMYTEAFF
- | TRBD2 | TRBJ2-3 | TRBV10-3 | TGTGCCATCAGCGTAGCGGGAGAGACAGATACGCAGTATTTT | CAISVAGETDTQYF
few | - | TRBJ2-7 | TRBV29-1 | TGCAGCGTTACGGTGTCCTACGAGCAGTACTTC | CSVTVSYEQYF
- | - | TRBJ1-4 | TRBV4-1 | TGCGCCAGCAGCCAAGATTACGGTGAAAAACTGTTTTTT | CASSQDYGEKLFF
few | - | TRBJ1-5 | TRBV9 | TGTGCCAGCAGCCCAGGGGTTAGCAATCAGCCCCAGCATTTT | CASSPGVSNQPQHF
- | TRBD1 | TRBJ1-4 | TRBV2 | TGTGCCAGCAGTGAATCGTCAGGGGGGTTTAATGAAAAACTGTTTTTT | CASSESSGGFNEKLFF
few | - | TRBJ2-5 | TRBV5-4 | TGTGCCAGCAGCATACCTAACCAAGAGACCCAGTACTTC | CASSIPNQETQYF
- | - | TRBJ2-5 | TRBV15 | TGTGCCACCAGCAGTAAAGGGCCAGAGACCCAGTACTTC | CATSSKGPETQYF
few | - | TRBJ1-5 | TRBV28 | TGTGCCAGCAGTTTAGAGGGGATAGGGCAGCCCCAGCATTTT | CASSLEGIGQPQHF
- | - | TRBJ1-1 | TRBV7-9 | TGTGCCAGCAGCCGTAACGTTGGGGGCAAGGCTGAAGCTTTCTTT | CASSRNVGGKAEAFF
many | - | TRBJ2-3 | TRBV29-1 | TGCAGCGTTGACACCCATGCAGATACGCAGTATTTT | CSVDTHADTQYF
- | TRBD1 | TRBJ2-2 | TRBV4-2 | TGTGCCAGCAGCCAAGACCCGGGACAGGGGTTTGGCGGGGAGCTGTTTTTT | CASSQDPGQGFGGELFF
- | TRBD1 | TRBJ1-1 | TRBV29-1 | TGCAGCGAAACAGGGGGCGCGGACACTGAAGCTTTCTTT | CSETGGADTEAFF
- | TRBD2 | TRBJ2-5 | TRBV18 | TGTGCCAGCTCCCCGAGACTAGCGGGGGGGCAGGAGACCCAGTACTTC | CASSPRLAGGQETQYF
many | TRBD2 | TRBJ2-1 | TRBV5-1 | TGCGCCAGCAGCTTGGGACTAGCGGGGGGGACCTACAATGAGCAGTTCTTC | CASSLGLAGGTYNEQFF
- | - | TRBJ2-1 | TRBV6-5 | TGTGCCAGCAGTTACTCGCGGGCAGGGAATGAGCAGTTCTTC | CASSYSRAGNEQFF
many | - | TRBJ2-7 | TRBV6-2/TRBV6-3 | TGTGCCAGCAGTTACTCGATCCGAGATTTGGGGTCCTACGAGCAGTACTTC | CASSYSIRDLGSYEQYF
few | TRBD1 | TRBJ1-5 | TRBV18 | TGTGCCAGCTCCCACGACAGGGAGGAAAAACAGCATTTT | CASSHDREEKQHF
- | - | TRBJ2-7 | TRBV12-3/TRBV12-4 | - | CASSTSTGGYEQYF
few | - | TRBJ2-6 | TRBV6-1 | TGTGCCAGCAGTGCTAGGTCTGGGGCCAACGTCCTGACTTTC | CASSARSGANVLTF
- | TRBD1 | TRBJ2-7 | TRBV6-1 | TGTGCCAGCAGGTGGGACAGGGTATCCTCCTACGAGCAGTACTTC | CASRWDRVSSYEQYF
- | - | TRBJ1-1 | TRBV28 | TGTGCCAGCAAGCGCGCGAACACTGAAGCTTTCTTT | CASKRANTEAFF
many | - | TRBJ1-1 | TRBV7-9 | TGTGCCAGCAGCTCCGAGCCGAACACTGAAGCTTTCTTT | CASSSEPNTEAFF
- | TRBD2 | TRBJ2-1 | TRBV7-2 | TGTGCCAGCAGCTTAGTAGGGACTAGCGGGAGAAGTAGGAACAATGAGCAGTTCTTC | CASSLVGTSGRSRNNEQFF
few | TRBD1 | TRBJ1-2 | TRBV29-1 | TGCAGCGTCCGGGACAGGGGAAGGAGTAACTATGGCTACACCTTC | CSVRDRGRSNYGYTF
few | - | TRBJ1-4 | TRBV6-1 | TGTGCCAGCAGCCAGGGGAGGGAAAAACTGTTTTTT | CASSQGREKLFF
- | - | TRBJ1-4 | TRBV20-1 | TGCAGTGCCCGGCCCCTGCCAGGAAATGAAAAACTGTTTTTT | CSARPLPGNEKLFF
few | - | TRBJ2-5 | TRBV7-9 | TGTGCCAGCAGCTCCGGACGGTACGAAGAGACCCAGTACTTC | CASSSGRYEETQYF
- | TRBD2 | TRBJ2-3 | TRBV25-1 | TGTGCCAGCAGTGTTGACGGGAGGGCCAAAGATACGCAGTATTTT | CASSVDGRAKDTQYF
few | - | TRBJ2-5 | TRBV29-1 | TGCAGCGTTTATCGGGCCCCCCGCGAGACCCAGTACTTC | CSVYRAPRETQYF
few | - | TRBJ2-7 | TRBV29-1 | TGCAGCGTTGAGGGGGCAGGGGTGGATTACGAGCAGTACTTC | CSVEGAGVDYEQYF
- | - | TRBJ2-2 | TRBV6-2/TRBV6-3 | TGTGCCAGCAGTTATGGTCAGATGGCGGGGGAGCTGTTTTTT | CASSYGQMAGELFF
- | - | TRBJ2-6 | TRBV7-2 | TGTGCCAGCAGCCCCGTTTCTGGGGCCAACGTCCTGACTTTC | CASSPVSGANVLTF
few | TRBD1 | TRBJ2-2 | TRBV3-1 | TGTGCCAGCAGACACCGGGACAGGGGTTCCTCCGGGGAGCTGTTTTTT | CASRHRDRGSSGELFF
- | TRBD1 | TRBJ1-4 | TRBV4-3 | TGCGCCAGCAGTCATGACAGGGAAGGCGAACTGTTTTTT | CASSHDREGELFF
- | - | TRBJ2-7 | TRBV30 | TGTGCCTGGAGTGTAAAGTTCCGCCGTCGGTACGAGCAGTACTTC | CAWSVKFRRRYEQYF